Presented here are 20 T cell receptor beta chains from one specimen sequenced in a study of CD8 T cells in Susac syndrome. Random hexamers were used to reverse transcribe about 0.45 to 1 ug of RNA. TCRdb recomputed calls from the immunoSEQ multiplex PCR reads with MiXCR, one row per CDR3 protein. The table shows about 130,000 distinct CDR3 sequences, with over 75% occurring only once. Sequenced sample: CD8+ T cells from PBMCs. Receptor source: a human donor with multiple sclerosis.

The chain joins TRBV5-1 to TRBJ1-2; D remains unclear. Looked up from germline, CDR1 is SGHRS and CDR2 is YFSETQ. This CDR3 is 13 amino acids long. Deletions cut 0 bases from V and 4 bases from J, with 7 bases between. The CDR3 here is CASSLDRSYGYTF. CDR3 nucleotides: TGCGCCAGCAGCTTGGACAGAAGCTATGGCTACACCTTC.

The chain is built from TRBV27 and TRBJ2-7; unclear D gene. This CDR3 spans 13 amino acids. The germline V gene has CDR1 MNHEY and CDR2 SMNVEV (reference sequence). V lost 0 bases and J 2 bases, leaving 5 bases between the germline ends. DNA of the CDR3: TGTGCCAGCAGTTTATCGGCCACCTACGAGCAGTACTTC. Encoded protein: CASSLSATYEQYF.

The chain links TRBV19 to TRBJ1-5; 7 positions agree with TRBD1. This CDR3 has 15 amino acids. Germline CDR1 reads LNHDA; CDR2 reads SQIVND (reference sequence). Trimming took 3 bases from V and 4 from J; bases not matched to a gene: 6. The DNA for the CDR3 is TGTGCCAGTAGTATTTGGACAGGATTGAATCAGCCCCAGCATTTT. This codes for CASSIWTGLNQPQHF.

V gene TRBV13 combines with J gene TRBJ2-7, with D unclear. CDR1 and CDR2 (germline): PRHDT, FYEKMQ (reference sequence). V was clipped by 0 bases and J by 1 base, with 10 bases between them. The CDR3 spans 15 residues. CDR3 amino acids: CASSLGPPFSYEQYF. In nucleotides, the CDR3 is TGTGCCAGCAGCTTAGGCCCCCCGTTTTCCTACGAGCAGTACTTC.

This clonotype was detected only a few times. The chain carries TRBV27 and TRBJ2-3, with D hard to call. Germline lookup yields CDR1 MNHEY and CDR2 SMNVEV (reference sequence). V was clipped by 4 bases and J by 0 bases, with 5 bases between them. The CDR3 runs 13 residues. CDR3 sequence reads: CASSSTSTDTQYF. CDR3 coding DNA: TGTGCCAGCAGTTCCACTAGCACAGATACGCAGTATTTT.

V is TRBV3-1 and J is TRBJ2-1, with TRBD1 identical over 9 bases. Germline V CDR1 and CDR2: LGHDT, YNNKEL (reference sequence). Trimming took 5 bases from V and 3 from J; bases not matched to a gene: 11. This CDR3 spans 17 amino acids. CDR3 protein: CASSKGQGLFIYNEQFF. CDR3 in DNA: TGTGCCAGCAGCAAGGGACAGGGATTGTTTATCTACAATGAGCAGTTCTTC.

The chain couples TRBV5-4 to TRBJ2-7; perhaps TRBD2 as D (5 bases). CDR1 SGHNT and CDR2 YYREEE come from the germline V gene (reference sequence). V was clipped by 4 bases and J by 4 bases, with 24 bases between them. The CDR3 sequence is 17 residues long. The DNA for the CDR3 is TGTGCCAGCAGCCCCTCGAAAGGGAGAGCATCGGATTACGAGCAGTACTTC. Its translation: CASSPSKGRASDYEQYF.

The chain has TRBV13 and TRBJ2-2; 8 nucleotides match TRBD1. The CDR3 totals 17 residues. The V gene end was trimmed by 5 bases and the J gene end by 3 bases; junction bases not matched to a gene: 11. Germline values: CDR1 PRHDT, CDR2 FYEKMQ (reference sequence). This CDR3 is CASSPPSLTGDTGELFF. CDR3 in DNA: TGTGCCAGCAGCCCCCCCTCGTTGACAGGGGACACCGGGGAGCTGTTTTTT. Looking up the rest from reference TRBV13 and TRBJ2-2 gives the full variable domain: AAGVIQSPRHLIKEKRETATLKCYPIPRHDTVYWYQQGPGQDPQFLISFYEKMQSDKGSIPDRFSAQQFSDYHSELNMSSLELGDSALYFCASSPPSLTGDTGELFFGEGSRLTVL.

V usage is TRBV4-1 and J usage is TRBJ2-7; TRBD1 might be the D (6 bases). Trimming shortened V by 4 bases and J by 2 bases, and 12 bases separated the two germline ends. This CDR3 has 14 residues. Germline V gene sequence: CDR1 MGHRA, CDR2 YSYEKL. The CDR3 DNA reads TGCGCCAGCAGCCCCGGACAGCCTCCCTACGAGCAGTACTTC. Its translation: CASSPGQPPYEQYF.

The V gene is TRBV11-2, the J gene TRBJ1-3; 8 bases are a match to TRBD1. With V trimmed by 5 bases and J by 0 bases, 6 bases remained unmatched. Germline CDR1 SGHAT, CDR2 FQNNGV. This CDR3 comprises 16 residues. Here the CDR3 reads CASSPGQGNSGNTIYF. The DNA for the CDR3 is TGTGCCAGCAGCCCCGGACAGGGTAACTCTGGAAACACCATATATTTT.

The chain couples TRBV7-9 to TRBJ2-3; perhaps D is TRBD1 or TRBD2 (6 bases each). This CDR3 comprises 15 residues. Germline V gives CDR1 SEHNR, CDR2 FQNEAQ (reference sequence). Trimming left V 2 bases short and J 6 bases short, with 15 bases between. CDR3 region: CASSLRDGGGDTQYF. The CDR3 nucleotides are TGTGCCAGCAGCTTACGGGACGGGGGCGGCGATACGCAGTATTTT.

J is TRBJ2-3 and V is TRBV4-1; possibly TRBD1 for D (6 bases). This CDR3 contains 14 residues. Germline CDR1 reads MGHRA; CDR2 reads YSYEKL. Trimming removed 6 bases at V and 6 bases at J, with 16 bases between. This chain's CDR3 is CASRTPGAADTQYF. The CDR3 DNA sequence: TGCGCCAGCAGGACACCAGGGGCGGCTGATACGCAGTATTTT.

This clonotype was recorded only once. The chain recombines TRBV27 with TRBJ1-2; D unclear. CDR1 and CDR2 (germline): MNHEY, SMNVEV (reference sequence). The V gene lost 6 bases and the J gene lost 0 bases, with 11 bases spanning the gap. CDR3 length equals 14 residues. CDR3 sequence (DNA): TGTGCCAGCAGCCCTGTCGGCGCTAACTATGGCTACACCTTC. Its protein is CASSPVGANYGYTF.

This rearrangement joins TRBV7-9 to TRBJ2-7, with 7 bases matching TRBD1. In germline, CDR1 is SEHNR, CDR2 FQNEAQ (reference sequence). J lost 4 bases, V lost 5 bases, and 5 bases had no gene match. The length of the CDR3 is 13 residues. CDR3 nucleotide sequence: TGTGCCAGCAGCCCACCGACAGGGTACGAGCAGTACGTC. Protein: CASSPPTGYEQYV.

This CDR3 is CASSQDLLEISYNEQFF. The CDR3 bases are TGCGCCAGCAGCCAAGATTTGCTGGAGATCTCCTACAATGAGCAGTTCTTC. This sequence joins TRBV4-3 and TRBJ2-1; no clear D. The germline V gene has CDR1 LGHNA and CDR2 YSLEER. The CDR3 loop spans 17 amino acids. V was shortened by 0 bases and J by 0 bases, with 12 bases between the two germline ends.

This chain joins TRBV19 and TRBJ1-5; 7 positions agree with TRBD1. The CDR3 length is 15 residues. Trimming took 4 bases from V and 5 from J; bases not matched to a gene: 8. Germline assignment: CDR1 LNHDA and CDR2 SQIVND (reference sequence). The CDR3: CASSTLTGVDQPQHF. The CDR3 nucleotides are TGTGCCAGTAGTACCCTCACAGGGGTGGATCAGCCCCAGCATTTT.

This chain links TRBV7-2 with TRBJ2-1; TRBD2 aligns across 11 bases. The CDR3 is 14 amino acids. V was clipped by 6 bases and J by 9 bases; unmatched bases: 7. Germline values: CDR1 SGHTA, CDR2 FQGNSA. CDR3 sequence reads: CASSRSGGAIEQFF. CDR3 sequence (DNA): TGTGCCAGCAGTCGTAGCGGGGGGGCTATTGAGCAGTTCTTC.

V and J are TRBV27 and TRBJ1-1; 9 bases align to TRBD1. This CDR3 has 13 amino acids. CDR1 is MNHEY and CDR2 is SMNVEV in the germline V gene (reference sequence). Germline trimming cut 8 bases from V and 5 bases from J; bases unmatched to any gene: 6. The DNA of the CDR3 is TGTGCCAGCGCACAGGGGGCTTCAACTGAAGCTTTCTTT. Translation gives CASAQGASTEAFF.

In the case of this clonotype: The junction does not match germline at one end; this may be a read error. The rearrangement uses TRBV7-8 and TRBJ2-3, with 14 bases identical to TRBD2. This CDR3 has 21 residues. Germline assignment: CDR1 SGHVS and CDR2 FQNEAQ. CDR3 sequence (DNA): TGTGCCAGCAACTTAGCTATCACCCCTTCACAGACTAGCGGGGGGGCAGATACGCAGTATTTT. Translating it yields CASNLAITPSQTSGGADTQYF. Combining the CDR3 with reference TRBV7-8 and TRBJ2-3 gives the whole variable domain GAGVSQSPRYKVAKRGQDVALRCDPISGHVSLFWYQQALGQGPEFLTYFQNEAQLDKSGLPSDRFFAERPEGSVSTLKIQRTQQEDSAVYLCASNLAITPSQTSGGADTQYFGPGTRLTVL.

The chain is built from TRBV4-1 and TRBJ1-5; 7 positions match TRBD1. This CDR3 region has 15 residues. With 4 bases clipped from V and 0 bases from J, the junction kept 3 bases outside the gene matches. CDR1 is MGHRA, CDR2 YSYEKL, per germline. In nucleotides, the CDR3 is TGCGCCAGCAGCCGCGAGGGGGCTAGCAATCAGCCCCAGCATTTT. It encodes CASSREGASNQPQHF.